This TCR beta chain was sequenced for a study of cytomegalovirus exposure and HLA in healthy donors. Study outcomes and limitations: A further, later analysis showed that HLA-associated TCR beta chains (compared with equally common others) were more clonally expanded. Accurate predictions that matched the HLA-A and HLA-B alleles of most subjects were reportedly made from TCR beta sequences. The authors enumerated some 170 TCR beta chains as linked to cytomegalovirus.

When sampled, the donors appeared nominally healthy, though they likely had unrecorded immune exposures. The CDR3 has 14 amino acids. Germline V CDR1 and CDR2: MRHNA, SNTAGT. Trimming left V 2 bases short and J 6 bases short, with 12 bases between. Notes on this clone: Its specificity is unknown.

Primers included in the PCR were 60 Vbeta and 13 Jbeta primers. Profiling relied on immunoSEQ multiplex PCR, and the TCRdb table lists in-frame clones only, not all of them. The sample has approximately 160,000 clones; just over 75% are singletons. The sequenced material came from PBMCs. This receptor was identified in a woman aged 25 to 39 in good health and CMV-seropositive. J is TRBJ2-3 and V is TRBV6-4; TRBD2 might be the D (5 bases). In nucleotides, the CDR3 is TGTGCCAGCAGTGACGGAGGCTCAAAGGATACGCAGTATTTT. Translation gives CASSDGGSKDTQYF.